Below are 20 T cell receptor beta chains sequenced from a single sample in a study of shared clonotypes between healthy human individuals. Naivety among CD8 cells was defined by CD45RO negativity and positive CCR7 selection, thereby excluding terminally differentiated effector memory CD45RA+ cells. Data came from immunoSEQ multiplex PCR; TCRdb stores just in-frame clones and leaves some out. The sample holds roughly 2.1 million clones, about 92% seen once. Sequencing input: naive CD8+ T cells from PBMCs. All receptors come from a man between 18 and 35 years old in good health. Some clones in this sample may be carry-over from other donors' samples.

The J gene is TRBJ2-7, the V gene TRBV4-1; D not certain. From germline, CDR1 is MGHRA and CDR2 YSYEKL. CDR3 length: 14 residues. V lost 0 bases, J lost 2 bases, and 8 bases lay in between. CDR3 protein: CASSQDLAPYEQYF. The CDR3 nucleotides read TGCGCCAGCAGCCAAGATCTGGCCCCCTACGAGCAGTACTTC.

This chain connects TRBV5-1 to TRBJ2-2; D remains unclear. In germline, CDR1 is SGHRS, CDR2 YFSETQ. The CDR3 is 13 amino acids. Trimming cost V 4 bases and J 5 bases, with 9 bases left between them. CDR3 sequence reads: CASSPRLTGELFF. The CDR3 bases are TGCGCCAGCAGCCCCCGGCTAACCGGGGAGCTGTTTTTT.

V gene TRBV6-5 combines with J gene TRBJ1-1; D might be TRBD1 (6 bases). V was clipped by 2 bases and J by 6 bases, with 10 bases between them. The CDR3 consists of 13 residues. CDR1 MNHEY and CDR2 SVGAGI come from the germline V gene. The CDR3 is CASSYNRDAEAFF. CDR3 bases: TGTGCCAGCAGTTACAACAGGGACGCTGAAGCTTTCTTT.

To note about this clone: This specimen includes other DNA sequences encoding the same CDR3. The chain links TRBV7-9 to TRBJ1-4; 9 positions agree with TRBD1. The CDR3 consists of 14 residues. V shed 4 bases and J 8 bases; nucleotides not matched to a gene: 5. The germline V gene has CDR1 SEHNR and CDR2 FQNEAQ (reference sequence). CDR3 nucleotide sequence: TGTGCCAGCAGCTCGACAGGGGGTGTGGAAAAACTGTTTTTT. It encodes CASSSTGGVEKLFF.

V and J are TRBV5-1 and TRBJ1-5; 7 bases line up with TRBD1. This CDR3 contains 14 residues. CDR1 and CDR2 (germline): SGHRS, YFSETQ. V dropped 1 base and J dropped 2; count of bases not matched to a gene: 0. The CDR3 sequence: CASSLTGGNQPQHF. The CDR3 coding sequence is TGCGCCAGCAGCTTGACAGGGGGCAATCAGCCCCAGCATTTT.

The gene calls are TRBV6-6 and TRBJ2-7; D gene uncertain. Germline lookup yields CDR1 MNHNY and CDR2 SVGAGI (reference sequence). V lost 3 bases and J 7 bases, leaving 7 bases between the germline ends. CDR3 size: 11 residues. The CDR3 protein is CASSYGWEQYF. The CDR3 DNA reads TGTGCCAGCAGTTATGGTTGGGAGCAGTACTTC.

This sequence joins TRBV27 and TRBJ1-5; D not resolved. Germline-derived CDR1 and CDR2 are MNHEY and SMNVEV (reference sequence). V gave up 4 bases and J gave up 5 bases, with 9 bases separating them. The CDR3 is 13 amino acids. This chain's CDR3 is CASSSRAHQPQHF. CDR3 in DNA: TGTGCCAGCAGTTCACGAGCTCATCAGCCCCAGCATTTT.

The chain employs TRBV19 and TRBJ2-7; D may correspond to TRBD1 or TRBD2 (5 bases each). The CDR3 extends over 12 amino acids. Per the germline V gene, CDR1 is LNHDA and CDR2 is SQIVND (reference sequence). Trimming pared 3 bases from V and 5 bases from J, leaving 8 bases between. CDR3 in DNA: TGTGCCAGTAGTATCCGGGACGACGAGCAGTACTTC. Translation gives CASSIRDDEQYF.

This clone was seen only once. The gene calls are TRBV13 and TRBJ2-3; the match to TRBD2 covers 8 bases. CDR1 is PRHDT, CDR2 FYEKMQ, per germline (reference sequence). This CDR3 comprises 20 residues. The J segment lost 5 bases and the V segment lost 5 bases, leaving 24 bases of the junction unmatched. CDR3 protein: CASSPSACPSQRECGDTQYF. In DNA form, the CDR3 reads TGTGCCAGCAGCCCATCCGCCTGCCCCTCCCAGCGGGAGTGTGGAGATACGCAGTATTTT.

This clone was seen only once. The chain carries TRBV7-9 and TRBJ2-5; D unresolved. The CDR3 totals 15 residues. Trimming pared 5 bases from V and 2 bases from J, leaving 15 bases between. Germline V gene lookup returns CDR1 SEHNR and CDR2 FQNEAQ (reference sequence). CDR3 bases: TGTGCCAGCAGCAACAATATGATTTTTCAAGAGACCCAGTACTTC. Residues: CASSNNMIFQETQYF.

The CDR3 bases are TGTGCCAGCAGCCAATGGGGGACAGGGAGCTATGGCTACACCTTC. Translation gives CASSQWGTGSYGYTF. This chain joins TRBV16 and TRBJ1-2; 9 bases fit TRBD1. This CDR3 has 15 residues. Trimming cost V 1 base and J 4 bases; bases outside gene matches: 4. Germline CDR1 and CDR2: KGHSY and FQNENV.

The chain recombines TRBV28 with TRBJ1-4, with D maybe TRBD1 (6 bases). The CDR3 has 18 amino acids. Germline V gene data show CDR1 as MDHEN and CDR2 as SYDVKM. V gave up 6 bases and J gave up 6 bases, with 26 bases separating them. The CDR3 sequence: CASSPNREDTFRDEKLFF. The CDR3 DNA follows: TGTGCCAGCAGCCCCAACAGGGAAGATACATTCAGGGATGAAAAACTGTTTTTT.

The chain links TRBV7-9 to TRBJ2-2, with 13 nucleotides matching TRBD2. Germline V CDR1 and CDR2: SEHNR, FQNEAQ (reference sequence). This CDR3 comprises 18 residues. The junction had 5 bases not matched to a gene; V was cut back by 3 bases and J by 1 base. The CDR3 spells CASSFGTSGTQNTGELFF. CDR3 sequence (DNA): TGTGCCAGCAGCTTTGGGACTAGCGGGACACAGAACACCGGGGAGCTGTTTTTT.

The chain recombines TRBV27 with TRBJ1-1, with D possibly matching TRBD1 (6 bases). Trimming removed 6 bases at V and 9 bases at J, with 20 bases between. CDR3 length equals 14 residues. Per germline, CDR1 MNHEY and CDR2 SMNVEV (reference sequence). The CDR3 nucleotides read TGTGCCAGCAGGTCGGTCCCGGGACAAGCCAAAGCTTTCTTT. This codes for CASRSVPGQAKAFF.

The chain links TRBV30 to TRBJ1-2; D gene unclear. The CDR3 totals 14 residues. Germline CDR1 GTSNPN, CDR2 SVGIG (reference sequence). V lost 0 bases, J lost 0 bases, and 8 bases lay in between. Written as DNA, the CDR3 is TGTGCCTGGAGTGTACCGGGTCCTAACTATGGCTACACCTTC. This encodes CAWSVPGPNYGYTF.

This clone is a singleton in its sample. The J gene is TRBJ1-1, the V gene TRBV7-9, with D uncertain. This CDR3 has 11 residues. V lost 5 bases and J 3 bases, leaving 4 bases between the germline ends. The germline V gene has CDR1 SEHNR and CDR2 FQNEAQ (reference sequence). The CDR3, as DNA: TGTGCCAGCAGCGAAGACACTGAAGCTTTCTTT. Its protein is CASSEDTEAFF.

The genes are TRBV2 and TRBJ2-2, with TRBD2 matching 10 bases. J was trimmed by 5 bases and V by 2 bases; bases with no gene match: 8. Germline assignment: CDR1 SNHLY and CDR2 FYNNEI. This CDR3 contains 17 residues. CDR3 nucleotide sequence: TGTGCCAGCAGTGAATGGGGGACTAGCGATAGGACCGGGGAGCTGTTTTTT. Translating gives CASSEWGTSDRTGELFF.

The chain carries TRBV7-9 and TRBJ1-2; possibly TRBD1 for D (5 bases). There are 14 residues in the CDR3. Trimming stripped 3 bases from V and 2 bases from J, with 10 bases between. Germline loops: CDR1 SEHNR, CDR2 FQNEAQ (reference sequence). CDR3 sequence: CASSLDMANYGYTF. The CDR3 DNA follows: TGTGCCAGCAGCTTGGACATGGCAAACTATGGCTACACCTTC.

On this clone itself: Other DNA sequences within the sample encode an identical CDR3. V usage is TRBV28 and J usage is TRBJ2-4; possibly TRBD1 for D (5 bases). Germline V lookup: CDR1 MDHEN, CDR2 SYDVKM. The CDR3 length is 12 residues. Trimming took 2 bases from V and 6 from J, leaving 5 bases between them. This CDR3 reads CASSLRGNIQYF. The CDR3 nucleotides read TGTGCCAGCAGTTTAAGGGGAAACATTCAGTACTTC.

Comments on this clone: The sample contains more than one DNA sequence encoding this CDR3. The chain uses TRBV4-1 and TRBJ1-1; D remains unclear. The length of the CDR3 is 14 residues. Germline-derived CDR1 and CDR2 are MGHRA and YSYEKL. V lost 0 bases, J lost 1 base, and 6 bases lay in between. As DNA, the CDR3 is TGCGCCAGCAGCCAAGATAACCGGAACACTGAAGCTTTCTTT. Translation gives CASSQDNRNTEAFF.